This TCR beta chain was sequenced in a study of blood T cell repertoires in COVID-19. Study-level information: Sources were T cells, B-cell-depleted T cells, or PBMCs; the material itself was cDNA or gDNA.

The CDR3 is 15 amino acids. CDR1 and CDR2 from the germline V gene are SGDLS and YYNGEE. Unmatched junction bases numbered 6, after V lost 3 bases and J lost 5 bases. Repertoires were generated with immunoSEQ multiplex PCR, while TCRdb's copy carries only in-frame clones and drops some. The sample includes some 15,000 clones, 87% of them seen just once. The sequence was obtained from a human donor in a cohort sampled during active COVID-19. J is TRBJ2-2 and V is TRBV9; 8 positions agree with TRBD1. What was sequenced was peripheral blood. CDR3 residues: CASSATGGLTGELFF. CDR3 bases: TGTGCCAGCAGCGCCACAGGGGGATTGACCGGGGAGCTGTTTTTT.